The clone carrying this TCR beta chain was counted a single time. The source of the sample is a study of blood T cell repertoires in COVID-19. Across the study: Whether acute or convalescent, the COVID-19 samples came from the United States, Italy and Spain.

Per the authors' pipeline: Cell counts per sample came from amplifying reference gene primers. The method was immunoSEQ multiplex PCR; TCRdb's version includes in-frame clones alone and lacks a portion of them. V, J and clone size are taken as reported in that table, and D and trimming were inferred from the DNA itself. The data show 60,000 to 75,000 clones, with 70% to 90% seen just once and approximately 4% held by the top ten. Sequenced material: peripheral blood. This receptor was identified in a human donor in a cohort sampled during active COVID-19.

CDR3 sequence reads: CASSGWGSLSADTQYF. DNA of the CDR3: TGTGCCAGTAGTGGTTGGGGCAGCCTCTCCGCAGATACGCAGTATTTT. The chain couples TRBV19 to TRBJ2-3, with D possibly being TRBD1 (5 bases). This CDR3 spans 16 amino acids. Trimming took 5 bases from V and 4 from J, leaving 19 bases between them. Germline CDR1 is LNHDA and CDR2 is SQIVND (reference sequence).